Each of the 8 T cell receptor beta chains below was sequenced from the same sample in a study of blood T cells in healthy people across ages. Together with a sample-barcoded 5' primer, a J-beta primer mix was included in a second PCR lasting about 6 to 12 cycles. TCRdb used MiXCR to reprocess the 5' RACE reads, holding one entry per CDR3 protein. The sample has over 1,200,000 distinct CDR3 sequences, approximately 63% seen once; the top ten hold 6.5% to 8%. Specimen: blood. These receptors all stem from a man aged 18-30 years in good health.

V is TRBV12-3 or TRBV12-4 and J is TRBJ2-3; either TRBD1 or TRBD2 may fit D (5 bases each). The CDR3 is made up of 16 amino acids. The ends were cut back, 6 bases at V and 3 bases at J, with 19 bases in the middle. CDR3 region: CASSPLLIGATDTQYF. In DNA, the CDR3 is TGTGCCAGCAGCCCTCTCTTAATCGGGGCAACAGATACGCAGTATTTT.

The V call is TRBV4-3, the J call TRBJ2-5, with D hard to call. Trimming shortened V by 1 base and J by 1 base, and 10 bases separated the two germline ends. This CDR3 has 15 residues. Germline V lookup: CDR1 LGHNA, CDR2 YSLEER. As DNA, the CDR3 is TGCGCCAGCAGCCAAGTAGATCGGTCCCAAGAGACCCAGTACTTC. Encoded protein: CASSQVDRSQETQYF.

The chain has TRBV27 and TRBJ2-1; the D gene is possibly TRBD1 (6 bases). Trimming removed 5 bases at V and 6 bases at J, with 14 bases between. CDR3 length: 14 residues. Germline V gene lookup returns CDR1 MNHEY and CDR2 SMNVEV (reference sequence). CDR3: CASSVVVGGNEQFF. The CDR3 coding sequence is TGTGCCAGCAGTGTAGTGGTAGGGGGCAATGAGCAGTTCTTC.

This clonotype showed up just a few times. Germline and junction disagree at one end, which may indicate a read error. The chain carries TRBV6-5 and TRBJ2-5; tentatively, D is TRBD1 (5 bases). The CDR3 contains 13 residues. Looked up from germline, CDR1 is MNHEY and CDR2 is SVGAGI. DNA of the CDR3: TGTGCCAGCAGTATACCCGGGCAGGGCCTCCAGTATTTC. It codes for CASSIPGQGLQYF.

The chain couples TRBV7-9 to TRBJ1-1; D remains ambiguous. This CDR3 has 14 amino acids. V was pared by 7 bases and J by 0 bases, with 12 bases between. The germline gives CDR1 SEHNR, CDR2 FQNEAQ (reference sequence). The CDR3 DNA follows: TGTGCCAGCACCATGAGGAACCTGAACACTGAAGCTTTCTTT. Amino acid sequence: CASTMRNLNTEAFF.

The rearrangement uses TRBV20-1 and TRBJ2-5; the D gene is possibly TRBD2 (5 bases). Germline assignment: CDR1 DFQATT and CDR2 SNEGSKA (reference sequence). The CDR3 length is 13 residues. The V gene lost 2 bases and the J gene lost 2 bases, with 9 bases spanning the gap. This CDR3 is CSARRWEQETQYF. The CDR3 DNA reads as TGCAGTGCTAGACGGTGGGAGCAAGAGACCCAGTACTTC.

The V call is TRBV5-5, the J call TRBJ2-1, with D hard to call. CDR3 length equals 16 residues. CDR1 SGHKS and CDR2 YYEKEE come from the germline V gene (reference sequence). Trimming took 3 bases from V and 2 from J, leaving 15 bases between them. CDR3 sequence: CASSYTLVGPYNEQFF. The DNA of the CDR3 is TGTGCCAGCAGCTATACCTTAGTGGGCCCCTACAATGAGCAGTTCTTC.

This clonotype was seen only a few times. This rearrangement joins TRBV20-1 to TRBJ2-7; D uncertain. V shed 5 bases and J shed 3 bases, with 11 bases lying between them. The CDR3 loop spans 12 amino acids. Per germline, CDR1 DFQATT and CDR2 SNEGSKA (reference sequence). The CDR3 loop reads CSAEKMGYEQYF. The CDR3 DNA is TGCAGTGCTGAAAAAATGGGCTACGAGCAGTACTTC.